The present TCR beta chain was sequenced within a study of beta chain features in type 1 diabetes. The study reverse transcribed the entire isolated RNA, so it sequenced expressed TCRB transcripts. Repertoires were generated with immunoSEQ multiplex PCR, while TCRdb's copy carries only in-frame clones and drops some. The table lists 400,000 to 450,000 clones, about 15% of them singletons. This clone was picked up a small number of times. Sorted cells reached over 98% purity in every population. Trimming left V 6 bases short and J 3 bases short, with 15 bases between. The germline gives CDR1 MGHDK, CDR2 SYGVNS. This CDR3 comprises 15 residues.

The TCR originated in a man aged 25 to 45 in good health. Sequencing was performed on naive CD4+ T cells from blood. The J gene is TRBJ2-1, the V gene TRBV25-1, with D uncertain. The CDR3 nucleotides read TGTGCCAGCAGCCTAACGGAGCCGAGCTACAATGAGCAGTTCTTC. Translating gives CASSLTEPSYNEQFF.